Each of the 28 T cell receptor beta chains below was sequenced from the same sample in a study of T cell repertoires in cytomegalovirus infection. TCRdb re-called the reads through MiXCR, storing one row per CDR3 protein. The data contain 180,000 or so distinct CDR3 sequences, about 18% of them seen just once; the ten biggest clones take up roughly 24%. The sequenced sample was CD8+ T cells from PBMCs. Receptors were obtained from a human donor in good health (CMV status not recorded). Some clones in this sample may be carry-over from other donors' samples.

In this sample, this clonotype turned up a few times. The chain carries TRBV6-5 and TRBJ1-2; D unresolved. V lost 1 base to trimming and J lost 3 bases, with 12 bases between them. Germline values: CDR1 MNHEY, CDR2 SVGAGI. The CDR3 sequence is 15 residues long. CDR3 bases: TGTGCCAGCAGTTACTTCGGGGAACACGACTATGGCTACACCTTC. It codes for CASSYFGEHDYGYTF.

This clonotype has more than one count but fewer than ten. This chain uses TRBV7-2 with TRBJ2-1; TRBD1 or TRBD2 may be the D gene (5 bases each). The V gene's germline CDR1 is SGHTA and CDR2 FQGNSA. The CDR3 is made up of 12 amino acids. With 11 bases removed from V and 6 bases from J, the gap between germline ends came to 14 bases. CDR3 loop: CASWDGGNEQFF. For the CDR3, the DNA is TGTGCCTCTTGGGATGGGGGCAATGAGCAGTTCTTC. The entire variable domain, with the rest obtained from reference TRBV7-2 and TRBJ2-1, is as follows: GAGVSQSPSNKVTEKGKDVELRCDPISGHTALYWYRQSLGQGLEFLIYFQGNSAPDKSGLPSDRFSAERTGGSVSTLTIQRTQQEDSAVYLCASWDGGNEQFFGPGTRLTVL.

This clonotype has more than one count but fewer than ten. The chain is built from TRBV7-9 and TRBJ2-3; D tentatively reads TRBD1 or TRBD2 (5 bases each). V was shortened by 2 bases and J by 3 bases, with 18 bases between the two germline ends. Germline V lookup: CDR1 SEHNR, CDR2 FQNEAQ (reference sequence). The CDR3 is 17 residues long. The CDR3 here is CASSLTNAGTRTDTQYF. DNA of the CDR3: TGTGCCAGCAGCTTAACTAATGCAGGGACCCGGACAGATACGCAGTATTTT.

The chain links TRBV7-9 to TRBJ2-7; D is unresolved. V was shortened by 5 bases and J by 2 bases, with 19 bases between the two germline ends. Per the germline V gene, CDR1 is SEHNR and CDR2 is FQNEAQ (reference sequence). The CDR3 spans 16 residues. In nucleotides, the CDR3 is TGTGCCAGCAGCATACCCAGGAAGAGAGATCCCTACGAGCAGTACTTC. It is translated as CASSIPRKRDPYEQYF.

This clonotype was recorded a few times. The chain's CDR3 is CASSPSGQVYNEQFF. For the CDR3, the DNA is TGTGCCAGCAGCCCCTCGGGACAGGTCTACAATGAGCAGTTCTTC. The rearrangement uses TRBV7-2 and TRBJ2-1, with TRBD1 identical over 8 bases. The CDR3 runs to 15 residues. Germline values: CDR1 SGHTA, CDR2 FQGNSA. Trimming at V came to 5 bases and at J to 3 bases, leaving 6 bases not matched to a gene.

The sample holds many counts of this clonotype. V gene TRBV7-8 combines with J gene TRBJ1-5; 7 nucleotides agree with TRBD1. Germline V gene data show CDR1 as SGHVS and CDR2 as FQNEAQ. CDR3 length equals 16 residues. V dropped 1 base and J dropped 6; count of bases not matched to a gene: 9. The CDR3 region has the DNA TGTGCCAGCAGCTTAGAGGTGGTCACAGGGGTTCAGCCCCAGCATTTT. Protein product: CASSLEVVTGVQPQHF.

This clonotype was recorded a few times. This chain joins TRBV10-3 and TRBJ1-2; D unresolved. The CDR3 extends over 13 amino acids. The germline V gene encodes CDR1 ENHRY and CDR2 SYGVKD. The germline V and J ends were trimmed by 9 bases and 5 bases, with 16 bases remaining between them. The CDR3 nucleotides read TGTGCCATAGACCTACCTGAAGGGTATGGCTACACCTTC. This encodes CAIDLPEGYGYTF.

The chain couples TRBV28 to TRBJ1-5; D remains ambiguous. The length of the CDR3 is 15 residues. The V end lost 3 bases, the J end lost 1 base, and 10 bases lay between the germline ends. Per the germline V gene, CDR1 is MDHEN and CDR2 is SYDVKM. The CDR3 sequence is CASSLFSRSNQPQHF. The DNA of the CDR3 is TGTGCCAGCAGTTTGTTCTCTCGGAGCAATCAGCCCCAGCATTTT.

The sample holds a few counts of this clonotype. The chain joins TRBV10-3 to TRBJ1-1, with D possibly being TRBD1 (5 bases). CDR3 length equals 14 residues. V shed 7 bases and J shed 3 bases, with 15 bases lying between them. The germline gives CDR1 ENHRY, CDR2 SYGVKD. CDR3 sequence reads: CAIKGAGGDTEAFF. In nucleotides, the CDR3 is TGTGCCATCAAAGGGGCCGGAGGGGACACTGAAGCTTTCTTT.

The table lists this clonotype with a few counts. The chain couples TRBV25-1 to TRBJ2-3; 8 bases are a match to TRBD1. The CDR3 is 14 amino acids. Germline V lookup: CDR1 MGHDK, CDR2 SYGVNS. V shed 9 bases, J shed 2 bases, and the junction held 7 bases outside the gene matches. The CDR3 DNA is TGTGCCAGTGACAGGGGCTACTTCACAGATACGCAGTATTTT. It encodes CASDRGYFTDTQYF.

In this sample, this clonotype turned up a few times. The chain links TRBV20-1 to TRBJ2-2, with 7 bases that match TRBD1. The germline V gene has CDR1 DFQATT and CDR2 SNEGSKA (reference sequence). Trimming cost V 5 bases and J 2 bases; bases outside gene matches: 8. The CDR3 extends over 15 amino acids. For the CDR3, the DNA is TGCAGTGCTTGGACAGGCGCTCACAACACCGGGGAGCTGTTTTTT. It is translated as CSAWTGAHNTGELFF.

The V call is TRBV29-1, the J call TRBJ2-3; possible D gene TRBD1, 5 bases. Germline values: CDR1 SQVTM, CDR2 ANQGSEA. Trimming cost V 4 bases and J 1 base, with 6 bases left between them. The CDR3 has 12 amino acids. The CDR3 loop is CSVGGRTDTQYF. The CDR3 nucleotides are TGCAGCGTTGGGGGCCGCACAGATACGCAGTATTTT.

The sample holds a few counts of this clonotype. CDR3 sequence: CASVAEAGGETQYF. The CDR3 coding sequence is TGTGCCAGCGTCGCTGAAGCGGGGGGGGAGACCCAGTACTTC. The V call is TRBV11-2, the J call TRBJ2-5; 10 nucleotides line up with TRBD2. Unmatched junction bases numbered 8, after V lost 8 bases and J lost 5 bases. Germline V lookup: CDR1 SGHAT, CDR2 FQNNGV. The CDR3 consists of 14 residues.

Ten or more counts support this clonotype. This chain connects TRBV14 to TRBJ1-4; D call uncertain. V lost 0 bases and J lost 8, with 13 bases in between. The CDR3 is 15 amino acids. Germline V gene data show CDR1 as SGHDN and CDR2 as FVKESK. CDR3 sequence (DNA): TGTGCCAGCAGCCAAGAAGAACGAGGAAGAGAAAAACTGTTTTTT. Protein product: CASSQEERGREKLFF.

This clonotype is medium-sized (0.01 to 0.1%) by share. The chain recombines TRBV5-4 with TRBJ1-1; D ambiguous. V lost 0 bases and J 0 bases, leaving 9 bases between the germline ends. Per the germline V gene, CDR1 is SGHNT and CDR2 is YYREEE (reference sequence). This CDR3 comprises 15 residues. In nucleotides, the CDR3 is TGTGCCAGCAGCTTGGGGCAGGAGATGAACACTGAAGCTTTCTTT. Residues: CASSLGQEMNTEAFF.

This clonotype was seen only a few times. The rearrangement uses TRBV6-5 and TRBJ2-7; 9 bases are a match to TRBD1. CDR1 and CDR2 from the germline V gene are MNHEY and SVGAGI. CDR3 length equals 15 residues. V was pared by 2 bases and J by 3 bases, with 5 bases of the junction left unmatched. CDR3 protein: CASSYGQGYHYEQYF. CDR3 coding DNA: TGTGCCAGCAGTTACGGACAGGGGTATCACTACGAGCAGTACTTC.

J is TRBJ2-1 and V is TRBV11-2; no reliable D call. This CDR3 has 14 amino acids. The ends were cut back, 1 base at V and 5 bases at J, with 9 bases in the middle. Per germline, CDR1 SGHAT and CDR2 FQNNGV. The CDR3 bases are TGTGCCAGCAGCTTAGGGTCTGGTGACAATGAGCAGTTCTTC. Its translation is CASSLGSGDNEQFF.

In regard to this clonotype: A much larger clone differs by one base, so this may be a read error. This sequence joins TRBV7-2 and TRBJ1-1, with a weak D call TRBD1 (6 bases). This CDR3 is built from 14 residues. In germline, CDR1 is SGHTA, CDR2 FQGNSA. V lost 6 bases and J 1 base, leaving 12 bases between the germline ends. The CDR3 region has the DNA TGTGCCAGCAGTTACCTACAGGGGAACACTGAAGCTTTCTTT. This sequence encodes CASSYLQGNTEAFF. The entire variable domain, with the rest obtained from reference TRBV7-2 and TRBJ1-1, is as follows: GAGVSQSPSNKVTEKGKDVELRCDPISGHTALYWYRQSLGQGLEFLIYFQGNSAPDKSGLPSDRFSAERTGGSVSTLTIQRTQQEDSAVYLCASSYLQGNTEAFFGQGTRLTVV.

This chain links TRBV7-3 with TRBJ2-2; 8 positions match TRBD1. Germline lookup yields CDR1 SGHTA and CDR2 FQGTGA. The trim removed 2 bases at V and 6 bases at J, leaving 11 bases unmatched. The CDR3 consists of 17 residues. CDR3 residues: CASSLEVVRGPSGELFF. The CDR3, as DNA: TGTGCCAGCAGCTTAGAGGTCGTCAGGGGGCCATCCGGGGAGCTGTTTTTT.

Ten or more counts support this clonotype. The V gene is TRBV3-1, the J gene TRBJ2-7, with TRBD2 matching over 8 bases. The CDR3 is 14 amino acids. The V and J ends lost 5 bases and 0 bases, in that order; junction bases with no gene match: 3. CDR1 is LGHDT and CDR2 is YNNKEL in the germline V gene (reference sequence). The CDR3 reads CASSAGGASYEQYF. CDR3 DNA: TGTGCCAGCAGCGCGGGGGGCGCCTCCTACGAGCAGTACTTC.

The rearrangement joins TRBV7-9 to TRBJ2-5; tentatively, D is TRBD1 or TRBD2 (5 bases each). CDR1 is SEHNR, CDR2 FQNEAQ, per germline (reference sequence). With 5 bases removed from V and 4 bases from J, the gap between germline ends came to 23 bases. The CDR3 extends over 17 amino acids. CDR3 sequence reads: CASSPPKPTAVGETQYF. CDR3 DNA: TGTGCCAGCAGCCCTCCAAAACCGACAGCGGTAGGAGAGACCCAGTACTTC.

CDR3 amino acids: CAWSHSGTAFQPQHF. DNA for the CDR3: TGTGCCTGGAGTCACTCCGGGACAGCGTTTCAGCCCCAGCATTTT. The chain recombines TRBV30 with TRBJ1-5; 7 bases are shared with TRBD1. The J segment lost 6 bases and the V segment lost 2 bases, leaving 10 bases of the junction unmatched. The CDR3 contains 15 residues. In germline, CDR1 is GTSNPN, CDR2 SVGIG (reference sequence).

The chain couples TRBV6-6 to TRBJ1-2, with no clear D. CDR1 is MNHNY and CDR2 is SVGAGI in the germline V gene (reference sequence). The CDR3 is made up of 14 amino acids. Trimming left V 0 bases short and J 4 bases short, with 9 bases between. This chain's CDR3 is CASSYSEGIYGYTF. The CDR3 DNA is TGTGCCAGCAGTTACTCTGAAGGGATCTATGGCTACACCTTC.

This clonotype was detected a few times. This chain uses TRBV6-5 with TRBJ1-2; the D gene is possibly TRBD1 (6 bases). The CDR3 has 12 amino acids. Looked up from germline, CDR1 is MNHEY and CDR2 is SVGAGI. The germline V and J ends were trimmed by 2 bases and 6 bases, with 7 bases remaining between them. Here the CDR3 DNA reads TGTGCCAGCAGTTACGGGACAAATGGCTACACCTTC. It specifies CASSYGTNGYTF.

This sequence joins TRBV2 and TRBJ2-7; D is uncertain. V lost 2 bases and J lost 3, with 2 bases in between. Germline CDR1 is SNHLY and CDR2 is FYNNEI. The CDR3 length is 11 residues. The CDR3 nucleotides read TGTGCCAGCAGTGAACGCTACGAGCAGTACTTC. Translation: CASSERYEQYF. The full variable domain, its missing parts supplied by reference TRBV2 and TRBJ2-7, is EPEVTQTPSHQVTQMGQEVILRCVPISNHLYFYWYRQILGQKVEFLVSFYNNEISEKSEIFDDQFSVERPDGSNFTLKIRSTKLEDSAMYFCASSERYEQYFGPGTRLTVT.

The sample holds many counts of this clonotype. V usage is TRBV7-8 and J usage is TRBJ2-6, with D perhaps TRBD1 (6 bases). Per germline, CDR1 SGHVS and CDR2 FQNEAQ. V was cut by 3 bases and J by 0 bases, with 12 bases left in between. The CDR3 is 17 amino acids. The CDR3 bases are TGTGCCAGCAGCTTCCGGGACATACACTCTGGGGCCAACGTCCTGACTTTC. Amino acid sequence: CASSFRDIHSGANVLTF.

This chain links TRBV27 with TRBJ2-3; D is undetermined. Trimming removed 3 bases from V and 6 bases from J, with 10 bases in between. The CDR3 is 13 residues long. Germline CDR1 MNHEY, CDR2 SMNVEV (reference sequence). The CDR3 bases are TGTGCCAGCAGTTTGGTGCGTAGGGATACGCAGTATTTT. Its protein is CASSLVRRDTQYF.

The chain combines TRBV7-6 with TRBJ1-4; no firm D call. Trimming removed 5 bases at V and 2 bases at J, with 12 bases between. The CDR3 contains 15 residues. Germline assignment: CDR1 SGHVS and CDR2 FNYEAQ. In DNA form, the CDR3 reads TGTGCCAGCAGCCACGGGTCGGCGACTAATGAAAAACTGTTTTTT. Translated, it gives CASSHGSATNEKLFF.